One sample yielded the 25 T cell receptor beta chains listed below, sequenced in a study of blood T cell repertoires in COVID-19. Assay: immunoSEQ multiplex PCR; the TCRdb copy retains only in-frame clones and omits some. The table has 200,000 to 250,000 clones, more than 65% seen once. Input material: peripheral blood. The receptors were gathered from a woman aged 25 to 45 who had recovered from COVID-19.

The V and J genes are TRBV28 and TRBJ2-5; 15 bases line up with TRBD2. Per germline, CDR1 MDHEN and CDR2 SYDVKM. The CDR3 is made up of 16 amino acids. V trimming: 1 base; J trimming: 5 bases; junction bases outside the gene matches: 2. DNA of the CDR3: TGTGCCAGCAGTTTATTAGGGACTAGCGGGAGGGAGACCCAGTACTTC. Amino acids: CASSLLGTSGRETQYF. The complete variable domain, with remaining parts taken from reference TRBV28 and TRBJ2-5, reads DVKVTQSSRYLVKRTGEKVFLECVQDMDHENMFWYRQDPGLGLRLIYFSYDVKMKEKGDIPEGYSVSREKKERFSLILESASTNQTSMYLCASSLLGTSGRETQYFGPGTRLLVL.

The CDR3 sequence is CASGWTGGNEKLFF. DNA for the CDR3: TGTGCCAGCGGTTGGACAGGGGGGAATGAAAAACTGTTTTTT. The chain employs TRBV2 and TRBJ1-4, with TRBD1 matching over 10 bases. The CDR3 has 14 amino acids. Germline lookup yields CDR1 SNHLY and CDR2 FYNNEI. Germline trimming cut 8 bases from V and 5 bases from J; bases unmatched to any gene: 5.

V usage is TRBV5-1 and J usage is TRBJ2-7; TRBD2 matches 15 bases. The CDR3 is made up of 16 amino acids. With 4 bases clipped from V and 6 bases from J, the junction kept 8 bases outside the gene matches. Germline values: CDR1 SGHRS, CDR2 YFSETQ. In nucleotides, the CDR3 is TGCGCCAGCAGCAGGGGACTAGCGGGAGGTTTTGGCGAGCAGTACTTC. Translation gives CASSRGLAGGFGEQYF.

This clone was recorded once. The V call is TRBV7-3, the J call TRBJ2-3; D possibly corresponds to TRBD2 (5 bases). The CDR3 has 15 amino acids. CDR1 and CDR2 (germline): SGHTA, FQGTGA. V dropped 6 bases and J dropped 3 bases, with 16 bases sitting between them. CDR3 sequence: CASSQAGSRTDTQYF. CDR3 in DNA: TGTGCCAGCAGTCAGGCGGGCAGTCGAACAGATACGCAGTATTTT.

This chain links TRBV29-1 with TRBJ2-7, with 10 nucleotides matching TRBD2. The CDR3 has 14 amino acids. Germline values: CDR1 SQVTM, CDR2 ANQGSEA. The V gene end was trimmed by 6 bases and the J gene end by 6 bases; junction bases not matched to a gene: 11. The CDR3 coding sequence is TGCAGCGTGGCCAGGCTAGCGGGAGAGGGCGAGCAGTACTTC. Translating gives CSVARLAGEGEQYF.

This sequence joins TRBV5-1 and TRBJ1-1; no firm D call. V was pared by 0 bases and J by 1 base, with 22 bases between. The CDR3 has 19 amino acids. CDR1 is SGHRS, CDR2 YFSETQ, per germline. CDR3 protein: CASSLAGRGSGYSNTEAFF. The CDR3 DNA reads TGCGCCAGCAGCTTGGCCGGGAGAGGGAGCGGTTATTCGAACACTGAAGCTTTCTTT.

The rearrangement joins TRBV20-1 to TRBJ1-2; maybe TRBD1 (6 bases). This CDR3 region has 13 residues. CDR1 and CDR2 from the germline V gene are DFQATT and SNEGSKA (reference sequence). V was trimmed by 3 bases and J by 0 bases, leaving 8 bases between them. CDR3 amino acids: CSASGGPNYGYTF. Here the CDR3 DNA reads TGCAGTGCTAGTGGGGGGCCTAACTATGGCTACACCTTC.

The chain links TRBV11-2 to TRBJ2-7, with D unclear. V was shortened by 3 bases and J by 2 bases, with 14 bases between the two germline ends. The germline V gene encodes CDR1 SGHAT and CDR2 FQNNGV. The CDR3 loop spans 15 amino acids. The CDR3 reads CASSFESNPAYEQYF. CDR3 nucleotide sequence: TGTGCCAGCAGCTTTGAAAGTAATCCGGCCTACGAGCAGTACTTC.

The chain carries TRBV21-1 and TRBJ1-3; TRBD1 is taken as the D call from the table, unchecked against the DNA. TRBV21-1 is listed as a pseudogene. CDR3 length: 18 amino acids. The CDR3 region is CASSRRRDRGLSGNTIYF. CDR3 nucleotide sequence: TGTGCCAGCAGCAGACGCCGGGACAGGGGACTGTCAGGAAACACCATATATTTT.

V gene TRBV25-1 combines with J gene TRBJ1-2; D not resolved. Germline CDR1 reads MGHDK; CDR2 reads SYGVNS. The ends were cut back, 3 bases at V and 5 bases at J, with 4 bases in the middle. The CDR3 covers 11 residues. The CDR3, as DNA: TGTGCCAGCAGTGACCTATATGGCTACACCTTC. Translated, it gives CASSDLYGYTF.

This clone was observed a single time. The chain uses TRBV30 and TRBJ1-6; 8 bases match TRBD1. CDR3 length: 13 residues. Germline V gene sequence: CDR1 GTSNPN, CDR2 SVGIG (reference sequence). Losses at the gene ends were 6 bases for V and 9 bases for J; bases not matched to a gene: 7. CDR3 sequence reads: CACRPRGLSPLHF. CDR3 nucleotide sequence: TGTGCCTGCCGCCCCAGGGGGCTTTCACCCCTCCACTTT.

The J gene is TRBJ1-2, the V gene TRBV7-9; 9 bases are shared with TRBD1. V lost 4 bases and J lost 6; bases outside the gene matches: 6. Germline CDR1 and CDR2: SEHNR and FQNEAQ (reference sequence). CDR3 length: 14 amino acids. This CDR3 reads CASSYGTGQDGYTF. In DNA, the CDR3 is TGTGCCAGCAGCTACGGGACAGGGCAGGATGGCTACACCTTC.

This clone was detected a few times. The rearrangement joins TRBV2 to TRBJ2-7; TRBD1 agrees at 9 bases. There are 14 residues in the CDR3. V was pared by 7 bases and J by 5 bases, with 9 bases of the junction left unmatched. The V gene's germline CDR1 is SNHLY and CDR2 FYNNEI. DNA of the CDR3: TGTGCCAGCAAGTTGGACAGGGGTGCCCACGAGCAGTACTTC. Amino acids: CASKLDRGAHEQYF. The full variable domain, rest sourced from reference TRBV2 and TRBJ2-7, is EPEVTQTPSHQVTQMGQEVILRCVPISNHLYFYWYRQILGQKVEFLVSFYNNEISEKSEIFDDQFSVERPDGSNFTLKIRSTKLEDSAMYFCASKLDRGAHEQYFGPGTRLTVT.

The chain couples TRBV28 to TRBJ1-2; 7 bases are a match to TRBD1. The trim removed 7 bases at V and 8 bases at J, leaving 7 bases unmatched. CDR3 length: 12 amino acids. Germline lookup yields CDR1 MDHEN and CDR2 SYDVKM. CDR3 nucleotide sequence: TGTGCCAGCATGGGACAGCCCAAGGGCTACACCTTC. Its translation is CASMGQPKGYTF.

The chain combines TRBV28 with TRBJ2-3; D gene ambiguous. V lost 1 base, J lost 2 bases, and 4 bases lay in between. The CDR3 sequence is 13 residues long. Germline CDR1 MDHEN, CDR2 SYDVKM. CDR3 amino acids: CASSLSFTDTQYF. DNA for the CDR3: TGTGCCAGCAGTTTATCCTTCACAGATACGCAGTATTTT.

The chain joins TRBV6-5 to TRBJ2-6, with D maybe TRBD2 (5 bases). The germline V gene encodes CDR1 MNHEY and CDR2 SVGAGI. Trimming left V 8 bases short and J 0 bases short, with 8 bases between. The CDR3 totals 14 residues. The CDR3 here is CASLGLSGANVLTF. The DNA of the CDR3 is TGTGCCAGCCTAGGACTCTCTGGGGCCAACGTCCTGACTTTC.

The gene calls are TRBV6-5 and TRBJ2-7; tentative D call: TRBD2 (5 bases). V lost 6 bases and J 2 bases, leaving 20 bases between the germline ends. There are 16 residues in the CDR3. Germline V gene data show CDR1 as MNHEY and CDR2 as SVGAGI. The CDR3 protein is CASSYDGRRVAYEQYF. Here the CDR3 DNA reads TGTGCCAGCAGCTACGATGGGAGACGGGTCGCCTACGAGCAGTACTTC.

The chain carries TRBV9 and TRBJ1-1; D unclear. Germline assignment: CDR1 SGDLS and CDR2 YYNGEE. V dropped 1 base and J dropped 8 bases, with 15 bases sitting between them. This CDR3 is 14 amino acids long. Here the CDR3 reads CASSVRQEVGEAFF. The CDR3 bases are TGTGCCAGCAGCGTAAGGCAGGAAGTCGGAGAAGCTTTCTTT.

This clone was detected only a few times. An end of the junction does not agree with germline; a read error may underlie this. The chain carries TRBV30 and TRBJ1-5, with D possibly being TRBD1 (6 bases). Per the germline V gene, CDR1 is GTSNPN and CDR2 is SVGIG (reference sequence). The CDR3 runs to 14 residues. CDR3 in DNA: TGTGCCTGGAGTGAGGGGGGGAAGCTTCAGGCCCAGCATTTT. Translated, it gives CAWSEGGKLQAQHF.

The V gene is TRBV18, the J gene TRBJ2-3; 11 bases align to TRBD1. The CDR3 totals 16 residues. From germline, CDR1 is KGHSH and CDR2 LQKENI. V was clipped by 3 bases and J by 5 bases; unmatched bases: 7. CDR3 loop: CASSPFLDRGQDTQYF. CDR3 bases: TGTGCCAGCTCACCCTTCTTGGACAGGGGGCAAGATACGCAGTATTTT.

The chain employs TRBV27 and TRBJ2-7; TRBD2 aligns across 8 bases. J was trimmed by 3 bases and V by 3 bases; bases with no gene match: 7. This CDR3 has 15 residues. Germline V gene lookup returns CDR1 MNHEY and CDR2 SMNVEV (reference sequence). Here the CDR3 DNA reads TGTGCCAGCAGTTTGAAGGGGACTAGAATCTACGAGCAGTACTTC. Residues: CASSLKGTRIYEQYF.

This clone was counted a single time. This sequence joins TRBV24-1 and TRBJ2-7, with D perhaps matching TRBD1 (5 bases). V lost 3 bases and J lost 4, with 6 bases in between. Germline V gene sequence: CDR1 KGHDR, CDR2 SFDVKD. The CDR3 runs to 12 residues. CDR3 DNA sequence: TGTGCCACCAGTGATCACAGGTACGAGCAGTACTTC. Amino acids: CATSDHRYEQYF.

J is TRBJ2-5 and V is TRBV6-6, with D unresolved. With 7 bases removed from V and 5 bases from J, the gap between germline ends came to 17 bases. Germline V gene lookup returns CDR1 MNHNY and CDR2 SVGAGI (reference sequence). This CDR3 has 14 residues. This CDR3 reads CASIKTPFGETQYF. The CDR3 coding sequence is TGTGCCAGCATCAAGACGCCCTTCGGGGAGACCCAGTACTTC.

The V call is TRBV19, the J call TRBJ1-1; the D gene is possibly TRBD1 (5 bases). Trimming cost V 5 bases and J 5 bases, with 9 bases left between them. Germline-derived CDR1 and CDR2 are LNHDA and SQIVND (reference sequence). This CDR3 region has 12 residues. This CDR3 is CASSWGGTEAFF. The CDR3 DNA is TGTGCCAGTAGTTGGGGGGGGACTGAAGCTTTCTTT.

This chain connects TRBV28 to TRBJ2-7, with 7 bases fitting TRBD1. V dropped 5 bases and J dropped 0; count of bases not matched to a gene: 7. CDR3 length: 15 residues. Germline-derived CDR1 and CDR2 are MDHEN and SYDVKM. CDR3 in amino acids: CASSPKTGYSYEQYF. CDR3 DNA: TGTGCCAGCAGTCCGAAGACAGGGTACTCCTACGAGCAGTACTTC.